A single sample is the source of the 24 T cell receptor beta chains below, sequenced in a study of T cell responses to AZD1222 COVID-19 vaccine. TCRdb keeps only in-frame clones here, not all; method: immunoSEQ multiplex PCR. This table holds over 75,000 clones, approximately 90% found once. Specimen: peripheral blood, collected on day 0 of AZD1222 vaccination. These receptors were collected from an adult in good health.

The chain employs TRBV19 and TRBJ2-7; 12 nucleotides align to TRBD2. The germline gives CDR1 LNHDA, CDR2 SQIVND (reference sequence). The CDR3 length is 13 residues. With 8 bases clipped from V and 10 bases from J, the junction kept 9 bases outside the gene matches. The CDR3 DNA is TGTGCCAGTGGATTGGGACTAGCGGGCACCCAGTACTTC. Its translation: CASGLGLAGTQYF. Full variable domain (missing parts from reference TRBV19 and TRBJ2-7): DGGITQSPKYLFRKEGQNVTLSCEQNLNHDAMYWYRQDPGQGLRLIYYSQIVNDFQKGDIAEGYSVSREKKESFPLTVTSAQKNPTAFYLCASGLGLAGTQYFGPGTRLTVT.

V and J are TRBV6-5 and TRBJ2-7; D possibly corresponds to TRBD1 (6 bases). Trimming took 8 bases from V and 2 from J, leaving 7 bases between them. The CDR3 covers 11 residues. Germline V gene sequence: CDR1 MNHEY, CDR2 SVGAGI. CDR3 sequence: CASGTTYEQYF. For the CDR3, the DNA is TGTGCCAGCGGGACAACCTACGAGCAGTACTTC.

The J gene is TRBJ2-5, the V gene TRBV5-8; D might be TRBD2 (6 bases). V was clipped by 3 bases and J by 4 bases, with 16 bases between them. The CDR3 has 15 amino acids. Germline V lookup: CDR1 SGHTS, CDR2 YDEGEE. The DNA of the CDR3 is TGTGCCAGCAGCTGGGGGGTACAAACTATAGAGACCCAGTACTTC. This codes for CASSWGVQTIETQYF.

J is TRBJ1-3 and V is TRBV19, with 9 positions matching TRBD1. CDR3 size: 17 residues. Losses at the gene ends were 4 bases for V and 2 bases for J; bases not matched to a gene: 9. The germline V gene has CDR1 LNHDA and CDR2 SQIVND (reference sequence). The CDR3 DNA is TGTGCCAGTAGTACAACGCACAGGGGGCAAACTGGAAACACCATATATTTT. It encodes CASSTTHRGQTGNTIYF.

The chain employs TRBV5-1 and TRBJ2-1, with 13 bases matching TRBD2. With 4 bases clipped from V and 7 bases from J, the junction kept 5 bases outside the gene matches. This CDR3 has 15 residues. Germline CDR1 SGHRS, CDR2 YFSETQ. The CDR3 sequence is CASSHGLAGDNEQFF. As DNA, the CDR3 is TGCGCCAGCAGCCACGGACTAGCGGGGGATAATGAGCAGTTCTTC.

This rearrangement joins TRBV7-2 to TRBJ1-2, with TRBD1 matching over 7 bases. The CDR3 contains 16 residues. J gave up 4 bases and V 4 bases, and 12 bases lay outside the gene matches. Germline CDR1 SGHTA, CDR2 FQGNSA. CDR3 DNA sequence: TGTGCCAGCAGCTGGGGTGAAGGGGGCGCAATCTATGGCTACACCTTC. Its translation is CASSWGEGGAIYGYTF. The variable domain in full, completed from reference TRBV7-2 and TRBJ1-2, reads GAGVSQSPSNKVTEKGKDVELRCDPISGHTALYWYRQSLGQGLEFLIYFQGNSAPDKSGLPSDRFSAERTGGSVSTLTIQRTQQEDSAVYLCASSWGEGGAIYGYTFGSGTRLTVV.

The rearrangement joins TRBV3-1 (or the pseudogene TRBV3-2) to TRBJ2-2; D gene uncertain. V gave up 4 bases and J gave up 7 bases, with 4 bases separating them. This CDR3 is built from 11 residues. From germline, CDR1 is LGHDT and CDR2 YNNKEL (reference sequence). Here the CDR3 DNA reads TGTGCCAGCAGCCGAGTCGGGGAGCTGTTTTTT. Its protein product is CASSRVGELFF.

The genes are TRBV4-2 and TRBJ1-2; 10 nucleotides align to TRBD1. Looked up from germline, CDR1 is LGHNA and CDR2 is YNFKEQ. The junction had 8 bases not matched to a gene; V was cut back by 4 bases and J by 0 bases. This CDR3 region has 17 residues. The CDR3 here is CASSPRTGGRANYGYTF. Here the CDR3 DNA reads TGTGCCAGCAGCCCCCGGACAGGGGGACGAGCTAACTATGGCTACACCTTC.

V gene TRBV5-1 combines with J gene TRBJ1-3; 8 bases map to TRBD1. This CDR3 is 15 amino acids long. Per germline, CDR1 SGHRS and CDR2 YFSETQ. V gave up 4 bases and J gave up 4 bases; unmatched junction bases: 7. CDR3 sequence reads: CASSVSTGAGNTIYF. Written as DNA, the CDR3 is TGCGCCAGCAGCGTTTCGACAGGGGCCGGAAACACCATATATTTT.

V usage is TRBV30 and J usage is TRBJ2-7; tentatively, D is TRBD1 (5 bases). V shed 0 bases and J shed 6 bases, with 12 bases lying between them. The CDR3 runs 13 residues. Germline CDR1 and CDR2: GTSNPN and SVGIG (reference sequence). The CDR3 bases are TGTGCCTGGAGTGTAGGTCTAGACAGCGAGCAGTACTTC. It yields the protein CAWSVGLDSEQYF.

The chain combines TRBV14 with TRBJ2-3; 7 positions match TRBD2. After removal of 1 base from V and 7 bases from J, the junction contained 8 bases not matched to a gene. There are 15 residues in the CDR3. CDR1 SGHDN and CDR2 FVKESK come from the germline V gene. The CDR3 sequence is CASSQVAGVTNTQYF. As DNA, the CDR3 is TGTGCCAGCAGCCAAGTTGCGGGAGTTACGAATACGCAGTATTTT.

J is TRBJ2-5 and V is TRBV27, with D hard to call. The ends were cut back, 0 bases at V and 1 base at J, with 6 bases in the middle. The CDR3 covers 14 residues. In germline, CDR1 is MNHEY, CDR2 SMNVEV (reference sequence). For the CDR3, the DNA is TGTGCCAGCAGTTTATCTTGGGGCCAAGAGACCCAGTACTTC. Protein sequence: CASSLSWGQETQYF.

V gene TRBV7-2 combines with J gene TRBJ2-3; 12 nucleotides line up with TRBD2. The CDR3 is 15 amino acids. V dropped 5 bases and J dropped 4; count of bases not matched to a gene: 4. CDR1 and CDR2 from the germline V gene are SGHTA and FQGNSA. CDR3 sequence: CASSPGLAGADTQYF. Written as DNA, the CDR3 is TGTGCCAGCAGCCCGGGACTAGCGGGCGCAGATACGCAGTATTTT.

The genes are TRBV30 and TRBJ1-5; no clear D gene. V lost 2 bases and J lost 3, with 11 bases in between. Germline CDR1 and CDR2: GTSNPN and SVGIG (reference sequence). CDR3 size: 14 residues. CDR3 in amino acids: CAWSTQGYNQPQHF. DNA of the CDR3: TGTGCCTGGAGTACCCAAGGCTACAATCAGCCCCAGCATTTT.

This chain links TRBV5-1 with TRBJ2-5, with D possibly matching TRBD1 (5 bases). CDR3 length: 14 amino acids. The V and J ends lost 0 bases and 5 bases respectively, with 11 bases between them. In germline, CDR1 is SGHRS, CDR2 YFSETQ. For the CDR3, the DNA is TGCGCCAGCAGCTTGGACAGGTTATCGGAGACCCAGTACTTC. It translates to CASSLDRLSETQYF. The full variable domain, rest sourced from reference TRBV5-1 and TRBJ2-5, is KAGVTQTPRYLIKTRGQQVTLSCSPISGHRSVSWYQQTPGQGLQFLFEYFSETQRNKGNFPGRFSGRQFSNSRSEMNVSTLELGDSALYLCASSLDRLSETQYFGPGTRLLVL.

The gene calls are TRBV11-2 and TRBJ2-2; the D is unclear. There are 14 residues in the CDR3. Germline values: CDR1 SGHAT, CDR2 FQNNGV. V gave up 1 base and J gave up 6 bases, with 9 bases separating them. CDR3 region: CASSLVSVSGELFF. For the CDR3, the DNA is TGTGCCAGCAGCTTAGTATCCGTCTCCGGGGAGCTGTTTTTT. The entire variable domain, with the rest obtained from reference TRBV11-2 and TRBJ2-2, is as follows: EAGVAQSPRYKIIEKRQSVAFWCNPISGHATLYWYQQILGQGPKLLIQFQNNGVVDDSQLPKDRFSAERLKGVDSTLKIQPAKLEDSAVYLCASSLVSVSGELFFGEGSRLTVL.

This chain uses TRBV11-2 with TRBJ1-5; possibly TRBD1 for D (5 bases). Trimming shortened V by 1 base and J by 4 bases, and 8 bases separated the two germline ends. Germline loops: CDR1 SGHAT, CDR2 FQNNGV. The CDR3 has 14 amino acids. The CDR3 region has the DNA TGTGCCAGCAGCTTAGGGGCAGGGAATCAGCCCCAGCATTTT. Its protein is CASSLGAGNQPQHF.

The V call is TRBV10-1, the J call TRBJ2-1; TRBD2 is a possible D gene (6 bases). Trimming removed 3 bases from V and 0 bases from J, with 15 bases in between. Germline values: CDR1 WNHNN, CDR2 SYGVQD (reference sequence). The CDR3 runs 17 residues. CDR3: CASSDLRLGSSYNEQFF. The CDR3 coding sequence is TGCGCCAGCAGTGACTTGAGACTAGGGAGCTCCTACAATGAGCAGTTCTTC.

The chain links TRBV11-2 to TRBJ1-1; D unclear. The germline gives CDR1 SGHAT, CDR2 FQNNGV. V lost 1 base, J lost 5 bases, and 14 bases lay in between. The CDR3 contains 15 residues. Written as DNA, the CDR3 is TGTGCCAGCAGCTTAGCCGGGGTGAGTGGTACTGAAGCTTTCTTT. This translates into CASSLAGVSGTEAFF. Full variable domain (missing parts from reference TRBV11-2 and TRBJ1-1): EAGVAQSPRYKIIEKRQSVAFWCNPISGHATLYWYQQILGQGPKLLIQFQNNGVVDDSQLPKDRFSAERLKGVDSTLKIQPAKLEDSAVYLCASSLAGVSGTEAFFGQGTRLTVV.

The chain couples TRBV18 to TRBJ2-2; TRBD1 agrees at 7 bases. The germline V gene encodes CDR1 KGHSH and CDR2 LQKENI. The V gene end was trimmed by 4 bases and the J gene end by 5 bases; junction bases not matched to a gene: 4. The CDR3 is 14 amino acids. CDR3 amino acids: CASSQNRGTGELFF. Here the CDR3 DNA reads TGTGCCAGCTCACAGAACAGGGGTACCGGGGAGCTGTTTTTT.

This clone has just a few counts. This rearrangement joins TRBV12-3 or TRBV12-4 to TRBJ2-7; TRBD1 agrees at 8 bases. The CDR3 spans 13 residues. The ends lost 3 bases at V and 9 bases at J; junction bases unmatched: 7. CDR3 DNA: TGTGCCAGCAGTTTGGGACAGGAGAGTGCGCAGTACTTC. It codes for CASSLGQESAQYF.

The chain is built from TRBV5-6 and TRBJ1-2, with TRBD1 matching 9 bases. The CDR3 sequence is 14 residues long. CDR1 is SGHDT and CDR2 is YYEEEE in the germline V gene. Trimming at V came to 6 bases and at J to 8 bases, leaving 11 bases not matched to a gene. CDR3 sequence: CASTPWGQGGGYTF. CDR3 bases: TGTGCCAGCACCCCCTGGGGACAGGGCGGAGGCTACACCTTC.

Turning to this clone: This same CDR3 is encoded by further DNA sequences in the sample. The chain uses TRBV7-2 and TRBJ1-1; D gene unclear. Germline-derived CDR1 and CDR2 are SGHTA and FQGNSA. The CDR3 sequence is 14 residues long. The V end lost 2 bases, the J end lost 0 bases, and 7 bases lay between the germline ends. The CDR3 DNA is TGTGCCAGCAGCTTATCCGGACTGAACACTGAAGCTTTCTTT. The encoded protein is CASSLSGLNTEAFF.

The chain couples TRBV7-2 to TRBJ1-3, with D possibly being TRBD1 (5 bases). V lost 1 base to trimming and J lost 0 bases, with 7 bases between them. The length of the CDR3 is 15 residues. CDR1 SGHTA and CDR2 FQGNSA come from the germline V gene. The CDR3 sequence is CASSLVGGSGNTIYF. In DNA form, the CDR3 reads TGTGCCAGCAGCTTAGTGGGGGGCTCTGGAAACACCATATATTTT.